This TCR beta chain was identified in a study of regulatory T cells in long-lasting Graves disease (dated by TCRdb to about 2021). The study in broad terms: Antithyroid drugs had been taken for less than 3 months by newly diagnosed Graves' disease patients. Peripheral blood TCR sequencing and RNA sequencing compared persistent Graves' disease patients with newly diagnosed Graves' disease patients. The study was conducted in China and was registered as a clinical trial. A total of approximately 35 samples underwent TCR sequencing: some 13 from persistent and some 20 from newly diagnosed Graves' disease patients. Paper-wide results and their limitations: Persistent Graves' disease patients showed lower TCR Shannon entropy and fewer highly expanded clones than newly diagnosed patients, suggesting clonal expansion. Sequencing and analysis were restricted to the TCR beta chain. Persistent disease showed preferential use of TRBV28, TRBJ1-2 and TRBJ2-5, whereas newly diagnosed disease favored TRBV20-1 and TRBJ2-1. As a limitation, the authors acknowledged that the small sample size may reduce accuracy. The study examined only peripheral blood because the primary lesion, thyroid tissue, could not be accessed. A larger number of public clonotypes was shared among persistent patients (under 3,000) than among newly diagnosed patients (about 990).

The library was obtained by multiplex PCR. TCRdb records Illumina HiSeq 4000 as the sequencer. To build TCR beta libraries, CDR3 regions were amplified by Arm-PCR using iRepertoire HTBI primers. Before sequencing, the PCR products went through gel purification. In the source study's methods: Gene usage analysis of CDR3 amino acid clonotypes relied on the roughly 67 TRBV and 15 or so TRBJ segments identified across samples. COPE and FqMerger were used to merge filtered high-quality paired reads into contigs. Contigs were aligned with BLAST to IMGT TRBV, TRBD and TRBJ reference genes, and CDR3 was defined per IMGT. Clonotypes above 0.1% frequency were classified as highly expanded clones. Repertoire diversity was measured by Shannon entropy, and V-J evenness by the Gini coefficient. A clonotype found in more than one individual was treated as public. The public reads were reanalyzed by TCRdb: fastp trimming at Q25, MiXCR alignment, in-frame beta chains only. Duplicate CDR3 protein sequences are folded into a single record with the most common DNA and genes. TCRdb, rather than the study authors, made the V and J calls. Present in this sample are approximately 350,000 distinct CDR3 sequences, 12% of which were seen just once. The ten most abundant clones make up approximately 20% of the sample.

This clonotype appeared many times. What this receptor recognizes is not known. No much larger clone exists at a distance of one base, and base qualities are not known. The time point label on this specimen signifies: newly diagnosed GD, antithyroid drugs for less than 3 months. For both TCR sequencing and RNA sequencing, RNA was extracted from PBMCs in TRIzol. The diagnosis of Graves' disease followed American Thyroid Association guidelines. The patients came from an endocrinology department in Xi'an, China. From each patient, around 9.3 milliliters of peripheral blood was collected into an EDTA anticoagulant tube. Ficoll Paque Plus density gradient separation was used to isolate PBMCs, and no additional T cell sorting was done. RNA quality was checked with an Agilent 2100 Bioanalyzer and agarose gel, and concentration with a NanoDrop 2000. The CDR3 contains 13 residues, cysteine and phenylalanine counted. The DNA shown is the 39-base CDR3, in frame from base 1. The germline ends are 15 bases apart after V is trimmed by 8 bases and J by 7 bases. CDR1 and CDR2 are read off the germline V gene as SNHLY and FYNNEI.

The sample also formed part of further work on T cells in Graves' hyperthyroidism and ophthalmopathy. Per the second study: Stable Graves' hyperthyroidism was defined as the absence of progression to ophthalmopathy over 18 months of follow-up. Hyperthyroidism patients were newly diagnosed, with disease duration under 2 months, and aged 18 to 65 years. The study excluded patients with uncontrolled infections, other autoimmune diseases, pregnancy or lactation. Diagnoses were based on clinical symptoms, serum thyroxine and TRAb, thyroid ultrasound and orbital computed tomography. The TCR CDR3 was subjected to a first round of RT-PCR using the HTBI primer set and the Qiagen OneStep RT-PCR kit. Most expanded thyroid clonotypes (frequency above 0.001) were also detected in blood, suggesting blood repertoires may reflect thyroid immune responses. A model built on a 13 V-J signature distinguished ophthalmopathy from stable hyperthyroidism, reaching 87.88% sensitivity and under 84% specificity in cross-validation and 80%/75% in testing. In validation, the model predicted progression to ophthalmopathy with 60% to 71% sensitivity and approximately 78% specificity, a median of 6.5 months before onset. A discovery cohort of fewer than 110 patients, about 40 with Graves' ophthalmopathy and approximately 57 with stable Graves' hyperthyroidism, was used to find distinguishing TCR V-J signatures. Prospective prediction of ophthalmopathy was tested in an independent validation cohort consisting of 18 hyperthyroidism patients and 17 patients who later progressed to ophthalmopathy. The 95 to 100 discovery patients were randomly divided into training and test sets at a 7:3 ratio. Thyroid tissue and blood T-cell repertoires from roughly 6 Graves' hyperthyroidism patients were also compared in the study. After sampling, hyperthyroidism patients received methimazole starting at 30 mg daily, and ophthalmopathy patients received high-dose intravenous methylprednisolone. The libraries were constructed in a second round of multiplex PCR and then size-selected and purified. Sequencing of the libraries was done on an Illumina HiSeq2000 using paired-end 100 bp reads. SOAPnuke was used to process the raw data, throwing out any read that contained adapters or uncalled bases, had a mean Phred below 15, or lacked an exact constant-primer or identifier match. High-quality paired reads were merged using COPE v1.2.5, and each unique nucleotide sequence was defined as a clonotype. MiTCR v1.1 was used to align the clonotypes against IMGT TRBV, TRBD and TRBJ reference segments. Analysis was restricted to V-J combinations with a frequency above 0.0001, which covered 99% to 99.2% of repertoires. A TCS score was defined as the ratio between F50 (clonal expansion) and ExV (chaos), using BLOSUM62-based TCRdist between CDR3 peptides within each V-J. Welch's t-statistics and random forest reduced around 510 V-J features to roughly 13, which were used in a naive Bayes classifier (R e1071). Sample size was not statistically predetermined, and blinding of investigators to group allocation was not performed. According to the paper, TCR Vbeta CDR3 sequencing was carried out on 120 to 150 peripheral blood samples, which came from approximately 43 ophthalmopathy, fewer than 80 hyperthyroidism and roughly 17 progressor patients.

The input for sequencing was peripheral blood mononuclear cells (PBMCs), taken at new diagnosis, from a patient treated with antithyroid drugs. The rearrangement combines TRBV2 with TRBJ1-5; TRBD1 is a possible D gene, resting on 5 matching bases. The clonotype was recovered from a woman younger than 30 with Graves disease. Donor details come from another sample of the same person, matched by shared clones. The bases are TGTGCCAGCGGGACGGGCTACATCCAGCCCCAGCATTTT. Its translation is CASGTGYIQPQHF. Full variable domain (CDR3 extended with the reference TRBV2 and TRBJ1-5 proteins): EPEVTQTPSHQVTQMGQEVILRCVPISNHLYFYWYRQILGQKVEFLVSFYNNEISEKSEIFDDQFSVERPDGSNFTLKIRSTKLEDSAMYFCASGTGYIQPQHFGDGTRLSIL.